The 21 T cell receptor beta chains in this list originate from one sample, sequenced in a study of blood T cell repertoires in COVID-19 (dated by TCRdb to 2018 to 2021). The library was obtained by the immunoSEQ multiplex PCR assay. This immuneACCESS table, as held by TCRdb, lists in-frame sequences with V and J called but not all clones. Of the missing ones, under half trace to an unresolved V gene in checked studies; the others have no known cause. The sample contains about 190,000 clones, less than 90% of them found a single time. Around 21% of the sample is in the top ten clones. Sample: peripheral blood. These receptors came from a human donor in a cohort sampled during active COVID-19.

V usage is TRBV19 and J usage is TRBJ1-4, with D tentatively TRBD1 (6 bases). This CDR3 is built from 13 residues. Looked up from germline, CDR1 is LNHDA and CDR2 is SQIVND (reference sequence). This CDR3 is CAAGGGEIEKLFF. CDR3 coding DNA: TGTGCAGCCGGGGGGGGCGAGATTGAAAAACTGTTTTTT.

This clone was seen once. This chain joins TRBV5-1 and TRBJ2-2, with D perhaps TRBD2 (7 bases). V dropped 3 bases and J dropped 4 bases, with 19 bases sitting between them. This CDR3 region has 17 residues. Germline CDR1 and CDR2: SGHRS and YFSETQ. This CDR3 reads CASSSGGQELTTGELFF. CDR3 DNA sequence: TGCGCCAGCAGCTCGGGGGGACAAGAATTAACCACCGGGGAGCTGTTTTTT.

In nucleotides, the CDR3 is TGCAGCGTTGAAGGGCTGGTTTGGGAGAGCTCCTACGAGCAGTACGTC. This gives the protein CSVEGLVWESSYEQYV. V usage is TRBV29-1 and J usage is TRBJ2-7; weak D call: TRBD2 (5 bases). CDR1 and CDR2 from the germline V gene are SQVTM and ANQGSEA. Trimming left V 1 base short and J 0 bases short, with 16 bases between. CDR3 length: 16 amino acids.

The CDR3 nucleotides read TGTGCCAGTAAGATGACAGGGGGCGTCTCCTACGAGCAGTACTTC. Translated: CASKMTGGVSYEQYF. The V and J genes are TRBV19 and TRBJ2-7, with 10 bases lining up with TRBD1. Looked up from germline, CDR1 is LNHDA and CDR2 is SQIVND (reference sequence). The length of the CDR3 is 15 residues. Losses at the gene ends were 7 bases for V and 0 bases for J; bases not matched to a gene: 6. The whole variable domain, filled in from reference TRBV19 and TRBJ2-7, reads DGGITQSPKYLFRKEGQNVTLSCEQNLNHDAMYWYRQDPGQGLRLIYYSQIVNDFQKGDIAEGYSVSREKKESFPLTVTSAQKNPTAFYLCASKMTGGVSYEQYFGPGTRLTVT.

The rearrangement uses TRBV29-1 and TRBJ1-5; 7 positions agree with TRBD1. V shed 7 bases and J 4 bases; nucleotides not matched to a gene: 7. Per germline, CDR1 SQVTM and CDR2 ANQGSEA. The CDR3 loop spans 13 amino acids. In nucleotides, the CDR3 is TGCAGCGCCCGACAGGGTTGGAATCAGCCCCAGCATTTT. Translating it yields CSARQGWNQPQHF.

This clone was seen only once. The chain links TRBV29-1 to TRBJ2-7, with D tentatively TRBD2 (5 bases). Looked up from germline, CDR1 is SQVTM and CDR2 is ANQGSEA. V lost 4 bases and J lost 5, with 12 bases in between. The CDR3 length is 12 residues. The CDR3 DNA follows: TGCAGCGTTGGGACTTGGGTCAACGAGCAGTACTTC. It is translated as CSVGTWVNEQYF.

The V call is TRBV7-9, the J call TRBJ1-5, with D hard to call. CDR1 is SEHNR, CDR2 FQNEAQ, per germline (reference sequence). Trimming stripped 1 base from V and 1 base from J, with 8 bases between. CDR3 length equals 15 residues. CDR3 amino acids: CASSLVGSSNQPQHF. The CDR3 nucleotides are TGTGCCAGCAGCTTAGTGGGCAGCAGCAATCAGCCCCAGCATTTT.

CDR3 sequence: CSVGAQGNTEAFF. CDR3 DNA sequence: TGCAGCGTTGGAGCACAGGGGAACACTGAAGCTTTCTTT. This chain links TRBV29-1 with TRBJ1-1; perhaps TRBD1 as D (6 bases). V gave up 4 bases and J gave up 1 base, with 10 bases separating them. Germline V gives CDR1 SQVTM, CDR2 ANQGSEA. This CDR3 region has 13 residues.

The chain carries TRBV6-5 and TRBJ2-7, with 9 bases fitting TRBD1. V dropped 7 bases and J dropped 3; count of bases not matched to a gene: 10. This CDR3 is 15 amino acids long. Germline CDR1 reads MNHEY; CDR2 reads SVGAGI. CDR3 in amino acids: CASTPSGTGNYEQYF. DNA for the CDR3: TGTGCCAGCACCCCCTCCGGGACAGGGAACTACGAGCAGTACTTC.

V gene TRBV30 combines with J gene TRBJ1-2; D is undetermined. Trimming left V 0 bases short and J 7 bases short, with 12 bases between. CDR3 length: 13 residues. CDR1 GTSNPN and CDR2 SVGIG come from the germline V gene (reference sequence). This CDR3 reads CAWSVFEVGGYTF. As DNA, the CDR3 is TGTGCCTGGAGTGTATTTGAGGTTGGTGGCTACACCTTC.

The chain uses TRBV7-9 and TRBJ1-4; no clear D gene. CDR1 and CDR2 from the germline V gene are SEHNR and FQNEAQ (reference sequence). The CDR3 is 16 residues long. Trimming shortened V by 4 bases and J by 2 bases, and 14 bases separated the two germline ends. CDR3 region: CASSSLTGWTNEKLFF. CDR3 nucleotide sequence: TGTGCCAGCAGCTCCCTGACGGGGTGGACTAATGAAAAACTGTTTTTT.

J is TRBJ2-2 and V is TRBV30; D perhaps matches TRBD1 (6 bases). This CDR3 comprises 15 residues. V dropped 5 bases and J dropped 4 bases, with 17 bases sitting between them. Germline CDR1 is GTSNPN and CDR2 is SVGIG (reference sequence). Here the CDR3 DNA reads TGTGCCTGGCGAACAGGGTATACGAGCACCGGGGAGCTGTTTTTT. Translating gives CAWRTGYTSTGELFF.

This chain uses TRBV19 with TRBJ1-2; D might be TRBD1 (5 bases). The V gene's germline CDR1 is LNHDA and CDR2 SQIVND (reference sequence). Between the trimmed V and J ends, which lost 5 bases and 7 bases, there was a span of 17 bases. CDR3 length: 14 residues. This CDR3 is CASSANQGFGGYTF. For the CDR3, the DNA is TGTGCCAGTAGTGCAAACCAGGGCTTCGGTGGCTACACCTTC. Using reference TRBV19 and TRBJ1-2 for the parts outside the CDR3, the full variable domain is DGGITQSPKYLFRKEGQNVTLSCEQNLNHDAMYWYRQDPGQGLRLIYYSQIVNDFQKGDIAEGYSVSREKKESFPLTVTSAQKNPTAFYLCASSANQGFGGYTFGSGTRLTVV.

The chain carries TRBV28 and TRBJ2-7; 9 bases match TRBD1. V shed 5 bases and J 4 bases; nucleotides not matched to a gene: 6. Per germline, CDR1 MDHEN and CDR2 SYDVKM. The CDR3 loop spans 14 amino acids. The CDR3 region has the DNA TGTGCCAGCAGTCTTGCGACAGGGGGATACGAGCAGTACTTC. The encoded protein is CASSLATGGYEQYF.

This clone has only one observation. V usage is TRBV24-1 and J usage is TRBJ1-2; 7 nucleotides match TRBD1. CDR3 length: 15 amino acids. The V gene's germline CDR1 is KGHDR and CDR2 SFDVKD. Trimming took 4 bases from V and 1 from J; bases not matched to a gene: 5. The CDR3 DNA sequence: TGTGCCACCAGTGACTACAGGGGACTTAACTATGGCTACACCTTC. Protein: CATSDYRGLNYGYTF.

The rearrangement links TRBV30 to TRBJ1-1; D unclear. V was trimmed by 0 bases and J by 0 bases, leaving 8 bases between them. Germline CDR1 and CDR2: GTSNPN and SVGIG (reference sequence). CDR3 length equals 14 residues. The chain's CDR3 is CAWSVYSMNTEAFF. Written as DNA, the CDR3 is TGTGCCTGGAGTGTATACTCTATGAACACTGAAGCTTTCTTT.

CDR3 protein: CASSVAVARTDTQYF. The CDR3 DNA follows: TGTGCCAGCAGCGTAGCTGTAGCGCGAACAGATACGCAGTATTTT. The chain joins TRBV9 to TRBJ2-3, with a weak D call TRBD2 (5 bases). The CDR3 length is 15 residues. V was shortened by 0 bases and J by 3 bases, with 11 bases between the two germline ends. Per the germline V gene, CDR1 is SGDLS and CDR2 is YYNGEE.

The genes are TRBV6-2 or TRBV6-3 and TRBJ2-7; TRBD2 matches 10 bases. The CDR3 sequence is 15 residues long. J gave up 6 bases and V 6 bases, and 11 bases lay outside the gene matches. In germline, CDR1 is MNHEY, CDR2 SVGEGT. The CDR3 region has the DNA TGTGCCAGCAGCCCCTGGTCTAGCGGGAGAGGCGAGCAGTACTTC. It is translated as CASSPWSSGRGEQYF.

V and J are TRBV11-3 and TRBJ2-3; 11 bases are a match to TRBD2. From germline, CDR1 is SGHNT and CDR2 YENEEA. Trimming removed 5 bases from V and 5 bases from J; junction bases left unmatched: 6. The length of the CDR3 is 15 residues. CDR3 residues: CASSITSGGVDTQYF. The CDR3 DNA reads as TGTGCCAGCAGCATCACTAGCGGGGGTGTAGATACGCAGTATTTT. The variable domain in full, with the rest retrieved from reference TRBV11-3 and TRBJ2-3, is EAGVVQSPRYKIIEKKQPVAFWCNPISGHNTLYWYLQNLGQGPELLIRYENEEAVDDSQLPKDRFSAERLKGVDSTLKIQPAELGDSAVYLCASSITSGGVDTQYFGPGTRLTVL.

The V and J genes are TRBV27 and TRBJ2-7; D may be TRBD1 (6 bases). CDR3 length: 15 residues. The V gene's germline CDR1 is MNHEY and CDR2 SMNVEV (reference sequence). Trimming pared 6 bases from V and 3 bases from J, leaving 18 bases between. The CDR3 DNA reads TGTGCCAGCAGCCGCGGTAGGGGGAATGGCTACGAGCAGTACTTC. Translation: CASSRGRGNGYEQYF.

The V call is TRBV18, the J call TRBJ2-6; D might be TRBD1 (6 bases). Germline CDR1 is KGHSH and CDR2 is LQKENI. The CDR3 extends over 15 amino acids. The V end was cut by 4 bases, the J end by 2 bases, with 9 bases between. In nucleotides, the CDR3 is TGTGCCAGCTCACTCCCAGGGGCTGGGGCCAACGTCCTGACTTTC. Encoded protein: CASSLPGAGANVLTF.